The present T cell receptor beta chain was sequenced within a study of a mutant IDH1 vaccine in newly diagnosed glioma. Overall study results and limits: Among all patients, vaccine-induced immune responses occurred in roughly 93%.

Note on this clone: Antigen specificity is unknown.

Clones were sequenced by immunoSEQ multiplex PCR, and TCRdb holds only the in-frame ones, with some missing. Found here are approximately 92,000 clones, around 77% of them singletons; the top ten hold less than 9.5%. CDR1 and CDR2 (germline): LGHNA, YSLEER. The length of the CDR3 is 15 residues. V was pared by 6 bases and J by 3 bases, with 7 bases of the junction left unmatched. The time point was: baseline, week 1 (first vaccination visit). Treatment meaning: pre-vaccination baseline after standard-of-care therapy. The genes are TRBV4-3 and TRBJ2-7; 11 nucleotides align to TRBD2. The material sequenced was PBMCs, taken from a glioma patient treated with radiotherapy, temozolomide or both. This TCR came from a man aged 40-55 years with glioma. CDR3 amino acids: CASSPTSGTLYEQYF. As DNA, the CDR3 is TGCGCCAGCAGTCCGACTAGCGGGACTCTCTACGAGCAGTACTTC.